The T cell receptor beta chain described here comes from a study of STAT5B mutations in CD4+ large granular lymphocyte leukemia. Study processing details: A productive frequency of 2.59 x 10-5 was the lowest detectable. Sequencing was performed with immunoSEQ multiplex PCR; in TCRdb, only in-frame clones are kept and a portion is missing. That table supplies the V and J calls and clone size; D and trimming were determined from the DNA. The sample has tens of thousands of clones; approximately 84% are singletons. V dropped 3 bases and J dropped 1 base, with 12 bases sitting between them. The V gene's germline CDR1 is KGHSH and CDR2 LQKENI. The CDR3 has 16 residues.

The TCR comes from a human donor in good health. This chain joins TRBV18 and TRBJ2-2; D perhaps matches TRBD2 (6 bases). Sequencing was carried out using CD4+ T cells from blood buffy coats. CDR3: CASSPTSGQNTGELFF. For the CDR3, the DNA is TGTGCCAGCTCACCCACAAGCGGGCAGAACACCGGGGAGCTGTTTTTT.